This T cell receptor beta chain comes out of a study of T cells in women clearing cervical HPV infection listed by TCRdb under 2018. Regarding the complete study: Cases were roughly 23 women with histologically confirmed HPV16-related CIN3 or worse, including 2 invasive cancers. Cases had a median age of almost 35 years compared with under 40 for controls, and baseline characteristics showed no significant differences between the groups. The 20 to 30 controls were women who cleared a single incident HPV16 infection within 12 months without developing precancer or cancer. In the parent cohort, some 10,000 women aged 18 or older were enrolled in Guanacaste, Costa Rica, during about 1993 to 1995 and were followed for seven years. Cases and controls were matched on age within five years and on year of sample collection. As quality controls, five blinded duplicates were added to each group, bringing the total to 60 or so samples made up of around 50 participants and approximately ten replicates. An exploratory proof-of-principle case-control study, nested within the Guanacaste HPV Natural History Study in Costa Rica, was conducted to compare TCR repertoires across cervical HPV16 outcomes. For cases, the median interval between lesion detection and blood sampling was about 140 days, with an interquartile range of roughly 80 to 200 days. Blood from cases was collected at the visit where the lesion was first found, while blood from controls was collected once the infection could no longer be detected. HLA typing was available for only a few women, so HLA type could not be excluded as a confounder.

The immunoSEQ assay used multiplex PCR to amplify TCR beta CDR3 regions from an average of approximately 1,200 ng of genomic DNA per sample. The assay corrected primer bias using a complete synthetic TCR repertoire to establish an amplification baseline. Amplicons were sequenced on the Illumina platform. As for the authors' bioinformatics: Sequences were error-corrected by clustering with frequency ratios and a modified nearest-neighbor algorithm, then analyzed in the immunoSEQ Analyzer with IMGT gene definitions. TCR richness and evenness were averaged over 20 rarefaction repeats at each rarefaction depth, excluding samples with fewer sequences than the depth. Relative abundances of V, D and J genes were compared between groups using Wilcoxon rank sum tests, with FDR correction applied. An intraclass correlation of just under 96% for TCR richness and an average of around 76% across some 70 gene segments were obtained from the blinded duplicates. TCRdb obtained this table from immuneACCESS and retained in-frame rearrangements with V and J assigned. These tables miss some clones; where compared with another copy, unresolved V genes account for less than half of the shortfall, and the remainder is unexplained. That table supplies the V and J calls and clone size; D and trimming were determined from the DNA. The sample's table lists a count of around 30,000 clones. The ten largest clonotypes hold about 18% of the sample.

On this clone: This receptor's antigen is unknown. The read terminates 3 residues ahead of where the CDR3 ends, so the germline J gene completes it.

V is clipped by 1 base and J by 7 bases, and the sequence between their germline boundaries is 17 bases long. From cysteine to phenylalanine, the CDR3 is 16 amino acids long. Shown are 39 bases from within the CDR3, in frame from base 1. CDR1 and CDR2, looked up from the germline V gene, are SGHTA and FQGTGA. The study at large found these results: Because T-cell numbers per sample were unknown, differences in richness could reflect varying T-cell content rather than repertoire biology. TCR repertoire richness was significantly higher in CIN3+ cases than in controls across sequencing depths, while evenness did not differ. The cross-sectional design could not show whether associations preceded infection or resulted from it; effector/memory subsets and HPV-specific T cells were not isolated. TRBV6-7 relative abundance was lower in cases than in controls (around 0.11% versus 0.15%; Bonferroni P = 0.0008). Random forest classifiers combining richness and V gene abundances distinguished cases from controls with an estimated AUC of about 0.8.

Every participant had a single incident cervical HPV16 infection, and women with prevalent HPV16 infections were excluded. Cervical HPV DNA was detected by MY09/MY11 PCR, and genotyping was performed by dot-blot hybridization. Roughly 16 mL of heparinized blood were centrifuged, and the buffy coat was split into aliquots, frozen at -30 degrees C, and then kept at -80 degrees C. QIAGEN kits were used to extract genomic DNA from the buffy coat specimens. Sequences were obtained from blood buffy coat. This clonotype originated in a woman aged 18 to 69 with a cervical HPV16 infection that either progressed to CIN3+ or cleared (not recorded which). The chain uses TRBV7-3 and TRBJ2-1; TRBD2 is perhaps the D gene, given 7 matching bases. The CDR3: CASSLKPAGGLNEQFF. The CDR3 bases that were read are TGTGCCAGCAGCTTAAAGCCTGCCGGGGGGCTTAATGAG. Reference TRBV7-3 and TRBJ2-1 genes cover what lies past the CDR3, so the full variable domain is GAGVSQTPSNKVTEKGKYVELRCDPISGHTALYWYRQSLGQGPEFLIYFQGTGAADDSGLPNDRFFAVRPEGSVSTLKIQRTERGDSAVYLCASSLKPAGGLNEQFFGPGTRLTVL.